Listed here is a single TCR beta chain. Germline loops: CDR1 MNHNS, CDR2 SASEGT. Between the trimmed V and J ends, which lost 4 bases and 4 bases, there was a span of 17 bases. This CDR3 region has 15 residues. These data originate in a study of technical replicates of blood from several donors. Using immunoSEQ multiplex PCR, the repertoire was profiled, and TCRdb retains in-frame clones only, with some absent. Of some 82,000 clones listed, roughly 97% were seen once; the top ten hold around 0.18%. The clonotype was recovered from a human donor in good health. The V and J genes are TRBV6-1 and TRBJ2-7, with D possibly TRBD1 on 6 matching bases. The specimen sequenced was T cells isolated from PBMCs. CDR3: CASSVPGTSIYEQYF. DNA for the CDR3: TGTGCCAGCAGTGTCCCCGGGACAAGTATTTACGAGCAGTACTTC.